The 20 T cell receptor beta chains below all came from one sample that was sequenced in a study of patients and donors after allogeneic stem cell transplantation. TCRdb reanalysed the RT-PCR reads using MiXCR and keeps one entry per CDR3 protein. Of 900,000 to 1,000,000 distinct CDR3 sequences detected, about a sixth appear once; the ten largest clones hold about 6%. Material for sequencing was blood, either unsorted or a sorted T cell fraction (not recorded which). The receptors were sampled from a human donor who was either an allogeneic HSCT recipient or a stem cell or donor lymphocyte infusion donor (not recorded which). It is not recorded whose cells these are; they may come from a transplant donor.

Only a few counts were recorded for this clonotype. V is TRBV6-1 and J is TRBJ1-1; D gene ambiguous. The CDR3 is made up of 15 amino acids. Trimming cost V 6 bases and J 2 bases, with 16 bases left between them. Germline V lookup: CDR1 MNHNS, CDR2 SASEGT. The CDR3 DNA reads TGTGCCAGCAGCAGAACGGGTACTGCTAACACTGAAGCTTTCTTT. Amino acids: CASSRTGTANTEAFF.

This sequence joins TRBV2 and TRBJ1-2; no definite D call. The CDR3 spans 15 residues. Trimming pared 7 bases from V and 1 base from J, leaving 16 bases between. Germline V CDR1 and CDR2: SNHLY, FYNNEI. This CDR3 is CASTGEPWSNYGYTF. The CDR3 DNA sequence: TGTGCCAGCACCGGGGAGCCCTGGAGTAACTATGGCTACACCTTC.

This clonotype was observed a handful of times. The chain couples TRBV9 to TRBJ1-1, with 8 bases fitting TRBD1. CDR1 is SGDLS, CDR2 YYNGEE, per germline. The CDR3 totals 13 residues. The trim removed 2 bases at V and 7 bases at J, leaving 4 bases unmatched. The CDR3, as DNA: TGTGCCAGCAGCGTTGACAGGGGAGGTGAAGCTTTCTTT. It translates to CASSVDRGGEAFF.

The chain recombines TRBV5-1 with TRBJ2-7; 8 bases align to TRBD1. CDR1 and CDR2 (germline): SGHRS, YFSETQ. CDR3 size: 15 residues. Germline trimming cut 0 bases from V and 6 bases from J; bases unmatched to any gene: 8. The CDR3, as DNA: TGCGCCAGCAGCTTGGCCGGGCAGGGGGCGCTCGAGCAGTACTTC. This gives the protein CASSLAGQGALEQYF.

This chain joins TRBV14 and TRBJ1-3, with D perhaps matching TRBD1 (5 bases). V lost 1 base, J lost 4 bases, and 8 bases lay in between. Germline V gene sequence: CDR1 SGHDN, CDR2 FVKESK. The CDR3 has 14 residues. The CDR3 reads CASSQGGFGNTIYF. CDR3 in DNA: TGTGCCAGCAGCCAAGGGGGGTTCGGAAACACCATATATTTT.

The rearrangement joins TRBV29-1 to TRBJ2-4, with D tentatively TRBD2 (5 bases). Deletions cut 4 bases from V and 3 bases from J, with 7 bases between. Germline-derived CDR1 and CDR2 are SQVTM and ANQGSEA. The CDR3 loop spans 12 amino acids. In DNA form, the CDR3 reads TGCAGCGTTGTCCGGGACAAAAACATTCAGTACTTC. Translation: CSVVRDKNIQYF.

This clonotype was picked up a small number of times. The chain employs TRBV20-1 and TRBJ2-7, with D uncertain. The length of the CDR3 is 15 residues. Germline V gives CDR1 DFQATT, CDR2 SNEGSKA (reference sequence). V dropped 5 bases and J dropped 4 bases, with 21 bases sitting between them. The CDR3 here is CSASITGPGSYEQYF. The CDR3 DNA sequence: TGCAGTGCTTCGATTACGGGCCCAGGTAGTTACGAGCAGTACTTC.

This sequence joins TRBV7-9 and TRBJ2-2, with TRBD1 matching 8 bases. CDR1 SEHNR and CDR2 FQNEAQ come from the germline V gene (reference sequence). This CDR3 has 12 amino acids. V lost 5 bases to trimming and J lost 11 bases; unmatched junction nucleotides: 4. As DNA, the CDR3 is TGTGCCAGCAGCGCAGGGGGCGGAGAGCTGTTTTTT. This sequence encodes CASSAGGGELFF.

This clonotype turned up a few times. This sequence joins TRBV3-1 and TRBJ2-7, with D possibly TRBD1 on 5 matching bases. Looked up from germline, CDR1 is LGHDT and CDR2 is YNNKEL (reference sequence). The CDR3 is made up of 14 amino acids. Trimming pared 7 bases from V and 5 bases from J, leaving 18 bases between. The CDR3 nucleotides read TGTGCCAGCAAAACCGTGTCTGGGGCAGACGAGCAGTACTTC. Translated: CASKTVSGADEQYF.

As to this clonotype: Since a much larger clone is just one base distant, this may be a read error. The CDR3 region has the DNA TGTGCCAGCAGACCCGGGACAGGGTTCACCGGGGAGCTGTTTTTT. Encoded protein: CASRPGTGFTGELFF. V gene TRBV5-4 combines with J gene TRBJ2-2; 9 bases are shared with TRBD1. The CDR3 runs 15 residues. CDR1 SGHNT and CDR2 YYREEE come from the germline V gene (reference sequence). Trimming at V came to 5 bases and at J to 4 bases, leaving 6 bases not matched to a gene.

The chain carries TRBV25-1 and TRBJ1-2; perhaps TRBD1 as D (6 bases). Germline CDR1 is MGHDK and CDR2 is SYGVNS. CDR3 length: 11 residues. The V and J ends lost 6 bases and 10 bases respectively, with 12 bases between them. This CDR3 reads CASRQGGHYTF. The CDR3, as DNA: TGTGCCAGCAGACAAGGGGGACACTACACCTTC.

V usage is TRBV3-1 and J usage is TRBJ2-1, with TRBD1 identical over 7 bases. This CDR3 region has 18 residues. Trimming removed 2 bases from V and 4 bases from J; junction bases left unmatched: 14. Germline V CDR1 and CDR2: LGHDT, YNNKEL (reference sequence). In DNA, the CDR3 is TGTGCCAGCAGCCAAACATTCGTTTTAGGGGGCTCGTACAATGAGCAGTTCTTC. It encodes CASSQTFVLGGSYNEQFF.

The table lists this clonotype with a few counts. The rearrangement links TRBV30 to TRBJ1-1; 11 positions match TRBD1. Germline CDR1 GTSNPN, CDR2 SVGIG (reference sequence). Germline trimming cut 1 base from V and 11 bases from J; bases unmatched to any gene: 12. The CDR3 sequence is 15 residues long. The DNA of the CDR3 is TGTGCCTGGAGTGCAGACCGCCCCGGACAGGGGGCCGCTTTCTTT. It yields the protein CAWSADRPGQGAAFF.

The table lists this clonotype with a few counts. CDR3 region: CAIKEGSTNYGYTF. The CDR3 coding sequence is TGTGCCATCAAAGAGGGGAGTACTAACTATGGCTACACCTTC. The chain employs TRBV6-1 and TRBJ1-2, with a tentative D call TRBD1 (5 bases). Looked up from germline, CDR1 is MNHNS and CDR2 is SASEGT. This CDR3 has 14 residues. V shed 10 bases and J shed 0 bases, with 15 bases lying between them.

This clonotype was seen a handful of times. CDR3 sequence: CASSFFTQGRGEKLFF. CDR3 nucleotide sequence: TGTGCCAGCAGCTTTTTCACCCAGGGGAGGGGTGAAAAACTGTTTTTT. The chain recombines TRBV7-2 with TRBJ1-4, with TRBD1 as a possible D gene (6 bases). The CDR3 covers 16 residues. Trimming removed 3 bases from V and 7 bases from J, with 18 bases in between. Germline V gene data show CDR1 as SGHTA and CDR2 as FQGNSA.

Only a few counts were recorded for this clonotype. The chain has TRBV7-2 and TRBJ2-5, with D perhaps TRBD1 (6 bases). The CDR3 is made up of 15 amino acids. V lost 1 base to trimming and J lost 1 base, with 10 bases between them. Germline V gene data show CDR1 as SGHTA and CDR2 as FQGNSA. The CDR3 region is CASSLGQVPQETQYF. CDR3 sequence (DNA): TGTGCCAGCAGCTTAGGACAGGTCCCCCAAGAGACCCAGTACTTC.

The gene calls are TRBV12-3 or TRBV12-4 and TRBJ1-2; D unclear. V was trimmed by 3 bases and J by 7 bases, leaving 12 bases between them. The CDR3 covers 13 residues. The CDR3 nucleotides are TGTGCCAGCAGTTTGGACCCAGGCCCTGGCTACACCTTC. Protein sequence: CASSLDPGPGYTF.

Only a few counts were recorded for this clonotype. The rearrangement links TRBV5-1 to TRBJ2-7, with D possibly matching TRBD2 (7 bases). Germline V lookup: CDR1 SGHRS, CDR2 YFSETQ. The V gene lost 0 bases and the J gene lost 2 bases, with 15 bases spanning the gap. There are 16 residues in the CDR3. This CDR3 is CASSLGDRGATYEQYF. The CDR3 nucleotides are TGCGCCAGCAGCTTGGGTGATCGGGGGGCTACCTACGAGCAGTACTTC.

This clonotype has only a few counts. The rearrangement joins TRBV25-1 to TRBJ1-2; 7 bases agree with TRBD1. The CDR3 covers 15 residues. The germline gives CDR1 MGHDK, CDR2 SYGVNS. Trimming took 4 bases from V and 0 from J; bases not matched to a gene: 5. The CDR3, as DNA: TGTGCCAGCAGTGCCAACAGGGGAACTAACTATGGCTACACCTTC. The encoded protein is CASSANRGTNYGYTF.

This clonotype was counted only a few times. The V gene is TRBV1, the J gene TRBJ1-1; TRBD1 is the table's D call, not checked against the DNA. TRBV1 corresponds to a pseudogene. CDR3 size: 14 residues. DNA of the CDR3: TGCACCAGCAGCCAAGTCCAGGTCGCCCGAGAAGCTTTCTTT. Translation gives CTSSQVQVAREAFF.